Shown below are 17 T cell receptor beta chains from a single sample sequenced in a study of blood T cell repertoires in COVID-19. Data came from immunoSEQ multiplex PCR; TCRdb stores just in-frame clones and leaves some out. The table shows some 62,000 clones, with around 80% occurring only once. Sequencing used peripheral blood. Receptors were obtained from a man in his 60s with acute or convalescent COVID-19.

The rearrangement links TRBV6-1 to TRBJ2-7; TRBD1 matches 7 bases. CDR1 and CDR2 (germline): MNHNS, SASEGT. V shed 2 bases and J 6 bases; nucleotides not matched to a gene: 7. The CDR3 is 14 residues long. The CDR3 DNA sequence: TGTGCCAGCAGTGAACCCGGGACAGCCGCCGAGCAGTACTTC. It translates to CASSEPGTAAEQYF.

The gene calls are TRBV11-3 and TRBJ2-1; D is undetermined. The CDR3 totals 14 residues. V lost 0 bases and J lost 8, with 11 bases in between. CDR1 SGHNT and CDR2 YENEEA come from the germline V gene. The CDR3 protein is CASSLEGSDYEQFF. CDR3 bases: TGTGCCAGCAGCTTAGAGGGCTCGGATTATGAGCAGTTCTTC.

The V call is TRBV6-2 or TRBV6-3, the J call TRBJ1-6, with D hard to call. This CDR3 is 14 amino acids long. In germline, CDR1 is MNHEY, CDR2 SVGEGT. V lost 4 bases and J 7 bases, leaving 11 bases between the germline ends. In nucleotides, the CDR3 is TGTGCCAGCAGTTTTACAAAGGAGAATTCACCCCTCCACTTT. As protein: CASSFTKENSPLHF.

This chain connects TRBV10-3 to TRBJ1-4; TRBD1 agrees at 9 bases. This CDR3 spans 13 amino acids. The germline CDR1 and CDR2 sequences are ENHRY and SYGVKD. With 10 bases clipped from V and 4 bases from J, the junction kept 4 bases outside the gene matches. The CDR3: CATSDRGNEKLFF. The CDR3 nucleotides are TGTGCCACCTCGGACAGGGGTAATGAAAAACTGTTTTTT.

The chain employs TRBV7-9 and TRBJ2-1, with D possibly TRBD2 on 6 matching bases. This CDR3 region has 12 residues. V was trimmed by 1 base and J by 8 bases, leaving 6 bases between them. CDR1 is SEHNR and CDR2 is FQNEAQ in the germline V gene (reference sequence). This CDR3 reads CASSLGGDEQFF. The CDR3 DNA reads TGTGCCAGCAGCTTAGGGGGGGATGAGCAGTTCTTC. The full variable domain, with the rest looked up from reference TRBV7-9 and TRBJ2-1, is DTGVSQNPRHKITKRGQNVTFRCDPISEHNRLYWYRQTLGQGPEFLTYFQNEAQLEKSRLLSDRFSAERPKGSFSTLEIQRTEQGDSAMYLCASSLGGDEQFFGPGTRLTVL.

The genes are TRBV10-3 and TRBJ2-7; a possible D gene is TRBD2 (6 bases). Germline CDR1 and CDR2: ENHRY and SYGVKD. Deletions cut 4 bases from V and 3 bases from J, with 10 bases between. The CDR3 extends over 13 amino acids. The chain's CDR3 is CAISGDFNYEQYF. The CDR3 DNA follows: TGTGCCATCAGTGGGGACTTTAACTACGAGCAGTACTTC.

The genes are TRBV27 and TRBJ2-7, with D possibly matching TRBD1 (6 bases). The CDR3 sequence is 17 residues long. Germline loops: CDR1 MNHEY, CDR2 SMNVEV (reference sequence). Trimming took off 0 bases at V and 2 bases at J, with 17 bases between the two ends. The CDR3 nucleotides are TGTGCCAGCAGTTTATCAACCGGGACAAGAGTCGCCTACGAGCAGTACTTC. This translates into CASSLSTGTRVAYEQYF.

CDR3 in amino acids: CASSLRDSGANVLTF. The DNA for the CDR3 is TGTGCCAGCTCCCTAAGAGACTCTGGGGCCAACGTCCTGACTTTC. The chain recombines TRBV18 with TRBJ2-6; D remains unclear. This CDR3 comprises 15 residues. Germline V gene lookup returns CDR1 KGHSH and CDR2 LQKENI. V lost 6 bases and J lost 0, with 9 bases in between.

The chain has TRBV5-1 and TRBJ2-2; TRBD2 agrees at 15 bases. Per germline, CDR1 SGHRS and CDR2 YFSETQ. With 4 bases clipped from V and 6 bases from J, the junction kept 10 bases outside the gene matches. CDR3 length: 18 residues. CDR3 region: CASSDRTSGRARSGELFF. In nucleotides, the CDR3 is TGCGCCAGCAGCGACCGGACTAGCGGGAGGGCCCGATCCGGGGAGCTGTTTTTT.

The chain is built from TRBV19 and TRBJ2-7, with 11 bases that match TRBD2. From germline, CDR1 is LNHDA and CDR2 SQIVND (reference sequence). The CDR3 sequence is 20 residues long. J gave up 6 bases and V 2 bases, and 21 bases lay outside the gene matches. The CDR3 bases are TGTGCCAGTAGTATACCGACCCCATCCCTAGCGGGAGGCTACCGGTCCGAGCAGTACTTC. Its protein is CASSIPTPSLAGGYRSEQYF. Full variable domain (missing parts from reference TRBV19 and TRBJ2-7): DGGITQSPKYLFRKEGQNVTLSCEQNLNHDAMYWYRQDPGQGLRLIYYSQIVNDFQKGDIAEGYSVSREKKESFPLTVTSAQKNPTAFYLCASSIPTPSLAGGYRSEQYFGPGTRLTVT.

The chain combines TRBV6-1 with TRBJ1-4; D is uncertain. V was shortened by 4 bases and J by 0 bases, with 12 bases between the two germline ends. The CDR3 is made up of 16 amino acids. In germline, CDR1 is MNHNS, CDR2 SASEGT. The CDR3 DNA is TGTGCCAGCAGTGCCTCCCGGTCCCCAACTAATGAAAAACTGTTTTTT. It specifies CASSASRSPTNEKLFF.

CDR3 sequence: CASSASGTGELFF. The CDR3 DNA is TGTGCCAGCAGCGCCAGCGGGACGGGGGAGCTGTTTTTT. This chain joins TRBV7-9 and TRBJ2-2; 7 bases fit TRBD2. This CDR3 comprises 13 residues. Germline CDR1 SEHNR, CDR2 FQNEAQ (reference sequence). With V trimmed by 5 bases and J by 8 bases, 5 bases remained unmatched.

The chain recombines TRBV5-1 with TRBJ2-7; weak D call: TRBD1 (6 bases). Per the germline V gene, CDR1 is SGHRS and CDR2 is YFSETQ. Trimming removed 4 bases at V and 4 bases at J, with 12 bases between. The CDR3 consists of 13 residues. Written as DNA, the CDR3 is TGCGCCAGCAGCGCCCTAACAGGGTACGAGCAGTACTTC. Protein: CASSALTGYEQYF.

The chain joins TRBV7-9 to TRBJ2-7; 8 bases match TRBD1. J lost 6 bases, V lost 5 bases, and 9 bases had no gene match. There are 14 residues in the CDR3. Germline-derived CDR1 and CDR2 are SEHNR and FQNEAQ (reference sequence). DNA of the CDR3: TGTGCCAGCAGCCCCTTCGGACAGGGAACCGAGCAGTACTTC. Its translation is CASSPFGQGTEQYF. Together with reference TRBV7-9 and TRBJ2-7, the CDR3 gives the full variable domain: DTGVSQNPRHKITKRGQNVTFRCDPISEHNRLYWYRQTLGQGPEFLTYFQNEAQLEKSRLLSDRFSAERPKGSFSTLEIQRTEQGDSAMYLCASSPFGQGTEQYFGPGTRLTVT.

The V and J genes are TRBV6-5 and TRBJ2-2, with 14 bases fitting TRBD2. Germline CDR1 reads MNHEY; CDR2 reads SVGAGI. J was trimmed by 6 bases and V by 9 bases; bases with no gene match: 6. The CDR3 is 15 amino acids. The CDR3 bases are TGTGCCAGTTCGACTAGCGGGAGGGCCTCCGGGGAGCTGTTTTTT. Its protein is CASSTSGRASGELFF.

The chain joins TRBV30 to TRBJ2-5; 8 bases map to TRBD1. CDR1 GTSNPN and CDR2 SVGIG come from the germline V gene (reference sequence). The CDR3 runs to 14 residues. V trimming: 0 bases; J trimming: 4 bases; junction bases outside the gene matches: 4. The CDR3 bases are TGTGCCTGGAGTGTAACGACAGGGGTAGAGACCCAGTACTTC. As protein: CAWSVTTGVETQYF. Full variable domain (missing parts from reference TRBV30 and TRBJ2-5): SQTIHQWPATLVQPVGSPLSLECTVEGTSNPNLYWYRQAAGRGLQLLFYSVGIGQISSEVPQNLSASRPQDRQFILSSKKLLLSDSGFYLCAWSVTTGVETQYFGPGTRLLVL.

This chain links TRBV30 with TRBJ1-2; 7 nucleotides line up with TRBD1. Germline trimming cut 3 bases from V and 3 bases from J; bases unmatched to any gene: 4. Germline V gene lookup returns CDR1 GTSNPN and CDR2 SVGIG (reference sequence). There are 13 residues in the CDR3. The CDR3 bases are TGTGCCTGGAGAACAGGGGAAGACTATGGCTACACCTTC. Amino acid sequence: CAWRTGEDYGYTF.